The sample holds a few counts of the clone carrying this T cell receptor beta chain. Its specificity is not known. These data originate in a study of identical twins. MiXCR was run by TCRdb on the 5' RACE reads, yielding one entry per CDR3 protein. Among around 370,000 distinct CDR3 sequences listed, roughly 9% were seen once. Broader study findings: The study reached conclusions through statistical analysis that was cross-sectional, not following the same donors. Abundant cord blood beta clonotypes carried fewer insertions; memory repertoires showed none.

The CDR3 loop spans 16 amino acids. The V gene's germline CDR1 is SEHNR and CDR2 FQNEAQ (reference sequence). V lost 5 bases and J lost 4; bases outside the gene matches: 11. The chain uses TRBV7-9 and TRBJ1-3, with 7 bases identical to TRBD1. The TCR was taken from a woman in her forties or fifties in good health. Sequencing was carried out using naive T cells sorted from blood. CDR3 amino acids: CASSASNRGEGNTIYF. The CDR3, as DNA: TGTGCCAGCAGCGCCTCGAACAGGGGAGAAGGAAACACCATATATTTT.